Presented here are 18 T cell receptor gamma chains from one specimen sequenced in a study of gamma delta lymphoproliferative disorders and STAT genes. With CATT, TCRdb re-called clones from the multiplex PCR reads. The data hold about 1,300 gamma-chain clones, with roughly 12% observed a single time. PBMCs from patients and controls supplied the genomic DNA for sequencing. The sample was blood. The receptors stem from a human donor in good health.

Within the sample, this clone is medium-sized. V and J are TRGV9 and TRGJ1 or TRGJ2. The J gene, not given by TCRdb, was assigned here from a germline match of the nucleotide sequence. Trimming cost V 1 base and J 3 bases; bases outside gene matches: 0. Germline-derived CDR1 and CDR2 are GITISATS and ISYDGTV (reference sequence). The CDR3 spans 12 residues. This CDR3 reads CALWEVYYKKLF. In nucleotides, the CDR3 is TGTGCCTTGTGGGAGGTTTATTATAAGAAACTCTTT.

By sample fraction, this clone is medium-sized (0.01 to 0.1%). This chain connects TRGV8 to TRGJ1 or TRGJ2. The J gene comes from matching the DNA to germline here; TCRdb lacks it. The CDR3 contains 14 residues. The V gene end was trimmed by 1 base and the J gene end by 3 bases; junction bases not matched to a gene: 6. In germline, CDR1 is VENAVY, CDR2 YDSYNSRV. CDR3 region: CATWDRKFYYKKLF. CDR3 coding DNA: TGTGCCACCTGGGATAGAAAATTTTATTATAAGAAACTCTTT.

By share of the sample, this clone is medium-sized (0.01 to 0.1%). This chain joins TRGV9 and TRGJ1 or TRGJ2. The J gene comes from matching the DNA to germline here; TCRdb lacks it. Trimming at V came to 0 bases and at J to 6 bases, leaving 5 bases not matched to a gene. Germline CDR1 and CDR2: GITISATS and ISYDGTV (reference sequence). The CDR3 covers 13 residues. The CDR3 DNA is TGTGCCTTGTGGGAGGTGTTTTGTTATAAGAAACTCTTT. It yields the protein CALWEVFCYKKLF.

This clone was detected a few times. The CDR3 loop reads CATWKFYYKKLF. DNA for the CDR3: TGTGCCACCTGGAAATTTTATTATAAGAAACTCTTT. The V and J genes are TRGV8 and TRGJ1 or TRGJ2. The J gene is not listed in TCRdb, so it was assigned here from a DNA match to germline. The CDR3 extends over 12 amino acids. The V gene end was trimmed by 6 bases and the J gene end by 3 bases; junction bases not matched to a gene: 5. Germline CDR1 is VENAVY and CDR2 is YDSYNSRV.

This clone is labeled medium-sized (0.01 to 0.1%). V usage is TRGV9 and J usage is TRGJ1 or TRGJ2. Here the J gene came from matching the DNA to germline, since TCRdb omits it. CDR1 is GITISATS, CDR2 ISYDGTV, per germline (reference sequence). The CDR3 runs 14 residues. After removal of 3 bases from V and 7 bases from J, the junction contained 12 bases not matched to a gene. CDR3 in DNA: TGTGCCTTGTGGGAGAGCACAGGGAGGTATAAGAAACTCTTT. It yields the protein CALWESTGRYKKLF.

In its sample, this clone is medium-sized. The chain recombines TRGV9 with TRGJ1 or TRGJ2. The J gene is not listed in TCRdb, so it was assigned here from a DNA match to germline. Trimming removed 3 bases from V and 2 bases from J; junction bases left unmatched: 4. The CDR3 runs 13 residues. From germline, CDR1 is GITISATS and CDR2 ISYDGTV (reference sequence). The CDR3 DNA sequence: TGTGCCTTGTGGGAGCCGGATTATTATAAGAAACTCTTT. Translation gives CALWEPDYYKKLF.

Within the sample, this clone is large. The chain couples TRGV10 to TRGJ1 or TRGJ2. The J gene was not available in TCRdb and was assigned here by matching the DNA to germline segments. TRGV10 is given ORF status, its function remaining uncertain. This CDR3 is built from 12 residues. Trimming took 8 bases from V and 8 from J; bases not matched to a gene: 10. The CDR3: CAAWDLAHKKLF. Written as DNA, the CDR3 is TGTGCTGCGTGGGATTTGGCGCATAAGAAACTCTTT.

This clone is termed medium-sized. The sample carries other DNA sequences with the same CDR3. This chain connects TRGV4 to TRGJP1. TCRdb leaves out the J gene; it was filled in here by matching the DNA to germline. Germline V gene lookup returns CDR1 EGSTGY and CDR2 YDSYTSSV. The ends lost 1 base at V and 5 bases at J; junction bases unmatched: 1. The CDR3 sequence is 13 residues long. CDR3 DNA sequence: TGTGCCACCTGGGATGGTACTGGTTGGTTCAAGATATTT. It codes for CATWDGTGWFKIF.

As for this clone: An end of the junction differs from the germline gene, which may be a read error. This CDR3 reads CSVGPYTTGWFKIF. The CDR3 DNA is TGCAGCGTGGGCCCTTATACCACTGGTTGGTTCAAGATATTT. J is TRGJP1 and V is TRGV10. No J gene was available from TCRdb, and it was assigned here by a germline match of the DNA. TRGV10 is treated as an ORF (open reading frame) with a function not yet certain. The CDR3 contains 14 residues.

The chain employs TRGV3 and TRGJ1 or TRGJ2. The J gene, absent from TCRdb, was called here by matching the DNA to germline. Per germline, CDR1 VTNTFY and CDR2 YDVSTARD (reference sequence). V trimming: 6 bases; J trimming: 11 bases; junction bases outside the gene matches: 10. This CDR3 has 11 residues. CDR3 residues: CATWYPGEKLF. For the CDR3, the DNA is TGTGCCACCTGGTACCCGGGAGAGAAACTCTTT.

V gene TRGV10 combines with J gene TRGJP1. Assignment of the J gene here rests on matching the DNA to germline, because TCRdb gives none. TRGV10 is designated an ORF whose function remains uncertain. Trimming cost V 10 bases and J 0 bases; bases outside gene matches: 3. CDR3 size: 13 residues. The CDR3 DNA is TGTGCTGCGTTCTATACCACTGGTTGGTTCAAGATATTT. This codes for CAAFYTTGWFKIF.

Judged by abundance, this clone is medium-sized. Other DNA sequences from this sample encode an identical CDR3 as well. The J gene is TRGJ1 or TRGJ2, the V gene TRGV8. Germline matching of the DNA provided the J gene here, since TCRdb leaves it blank. The CDR3 has 11 residues. With V trimmed by 0 bases and J by 11 bases, 4 bases remained unmatched. The germline CDR1 and CDR2 sequences are VENAVY and YDSYNSRV. As DNA, the CDR3 is TGTGCCACCTGGGATAGGCCGCAGAAACTCTTT. This codes for CATWDRPQKLF.

This clone is labeled large. J is TRGJP1 and V is TRGV10. TCRdb carries no J gene annotation; the J gene was assigned here by matching the DNA with germline. TRGV10 is sorted into the ORF group, with uncertain function. V shed 8 bases and J 5 bases; nucleotides not matched to a gene: 6. The CDR3 loop spans 13 amino acids. The CDR3 sequence is CAAWDLTGWFKIF. CDR3 coding DNA: TGTGCTGCGTGGGATCTTACTGGTTGGTTCAAGATATTT.

This clone is termed medium-sized. V is TRGV10 and J is TRGJ1 or TRGJ2. TCRdb is silent on the J gene; assignment here came from matching the DNA to germline. TRGV10 is an ORF, and what it does is uncertain. The CDR3 spans 10 residues. Trimming at V came to 8 bases and at J to 10 bases, leaving 6 bases not matched to a gene. The chain's CDR3 is CAAWDEKKLF. For the CDR3, the DNA is TGTGCTGCGTGGGATGAGAAGAAACTCTTT.

This clone is labeled as medium-sized. This chain connects TRGV5 to TRGJ1 or TRGJ2. Assignment of the J gene here rests on matching the DNA to germline, because TCRdb gives none. CDR3 size: 14 residues. J was trimmed by 2 bases and V by 0 bases; bases with no gene match: 4. CDR1 and CDR2 from the germline V gene are VINAFY and YDVSNSKD. CDR3 sequence (DNA): TGTGCCACCTGGGACAGGGGCCATTATTATAAGAAACTCTTT. Its translation is CATWDRGHYYKKLF.

This clone was seen only a few times. The chain employs TRGV11 and TRGJP1. Germline matching of the DNA provided the J gene here, since TCRdb leaves it blank. TRGV11 is an ORF; its function is uncertain. With V trimmed by 5 bases and J by 7 bases, 1 base remained unmatched. The CDR3 contains 12 residues. The CDR3 DNA reads as TGTGCCTGCTGGATTAATGGTTGGTTCAAGATATTT. It specifies CACWINGWFKIF.

This clone counts as medium-sized. The gene calls are TRGV2 and TRGJ1 or TRGJ2. Germline matching of the DNA provided the J gene here, since TCRdb leaves it blank. CDR1 and CDR2 from the germline V gene are EGSNGY and YDSYNSKV. The CDR3 runs to 12 residues. The junction had 2 bases not matched to a gene; V was cut back by 0 bases and J by 6 bases. The CDR3 DNA reads TGTGCCACCTGGGACGGGTTTTATAAGAAACTCTTT. Translating it yields CATWDGFYKKLF.

This clone is medium-sized. The gene calls are TRGV10 and TRGJP1. The J gene was not available in TCRdb and was assigned here by matching the DNA to germline segments. TRGV10 is an ORF; its function is uncertain. The CDR3 contains 11 residues. J was trimmed by 7 bases and V by 8 bases; bases with no gene match: 2. CDR3 sequence reads: CAAWGGWFKIF. CDR3 nucleotides: TGTGCTGCGTGGGGTGGTTGGTTCAAGATATTT.